This record concerns one T cell receptor (beta chain) sequence. Its matching antigen is unknown. This entry is derived from a study of graft-versus-host responses after intestinal transplantation. Profiling relied on immunoSEQ multiplex PCR, and the TCRdb table lists in-frame clones only, not all of them. This table holds some 90,000 clones, 75% to 95% found once. The germline V gene has CDR1 MGHRA and CDR2 YSYEKL. With V trimmed by 4 bases and J by 7 bases, 5 bases remained unmatched. The CDR3 sequence is 14 residues long. Study findings and constraints: The study associated peak circulating GvH clone levels with early post-transplant HvG declines.

The material was unstimulated CD8+ T cells sorted from spleen or lymph node cells, obtained before intestinal transplant. The chain links TRBV4-1 to TRBJ2-1; 9 bases match TRBD1. This sequence was found in a human donor who received an intestinal transplant. The CDR3 DNA reads as TGCGCCAGCAGCCCGGGACAGGGTTGGAATGAGCAGTTCTTC. Protein product: CASSPGQGWNEQFF.